This T cell receptor (beta chain) was identified during a study of identical twins. Via MiXCR, TCRdb re-called the 5' RACE reads, giving one row per CDR3 protein. The sample contains some 760,000 distinct CDR3 sequences, over 15% of which appear only once. CDR1 is MNHEY and CDR2 is SMNVEV in the germline V gene (reference sequence). V was pared by 4 bases and J by 3 bases, with 14 bases between. The CDR3 runs 15 residues. Another study also made use of these data, one on T cells expressing NK-cell markers. That study reports: NKG2C+ dominant clonotype frequencies in about 6 donors were roughly 1.0-8% of CD8+ T cells.

This chain connects TRBV27 to TRBJ2-3, with D maybe TRBD2 (5 bases). The sequencing sample was made of PBMCs. The TCR was taken from a woman aged 18-29 years in good health. CDR3 loop: CASSSRRVATDTQYF. The CDR3 nucleotides are TGTGCCAGCAGTTCTCGGCGGGTAGCGACAGATACGCAGTATTTT.